This TCR beta chain derives from a study of molecular identifiers for immune sequencing clone quantification. This clonotype was recorded a few times. V shed 2 bases, J shed 4 bases, and the junction held 7 bases outside the gene matches. The CDR3 is 16 amino acids. Preparation of the bulk TCR libraries relied on previously described methods and listed TCR primers. TCRdb reprocessed the PCR reads via MiXCR and lists one record per CDR3 protein. Here the sample spans around 470,000 distinct CDR3 sequences, roughly 26% being singletons. Sorting isolated naive CD8 T cells as CD8+CD4-CCR7+CD45RA+ events. The clonotype was recovered from a human donor in good health. Some libraries in this study had Jurkat cell RNA spiked in. The chain links TRBV12-3 or TRBV12-4 to TRBJ2-1, with 8 bases that match TRBD2. Sequenced sample: naive CD8+ T cells from blood, with Jurkat cell RNA spiked in. Subset indicated: FACS-sorted CD8+CD4-CCR7+CD45RA+ naive T cells. CDR3 DNA: TGTGCCAGCAGTTTACCCGGGGGGGGACTTTACAATGAGCAGTTCTTC. Protein: CASSLPGGGLYNEQFF.